One T cell receptor beta chain is described in this entry. What this receptor recognizes is not known. No qualities accompany the bases; no much larger clone lies one base away. The data belong to a study of cytomegalovirus exposure and HLA in healthy donors (dated by TCRdb to about 2017). Study-wide context: An earlier analysis of 587 of the donors reported about 280 Gb of sequence data and around 120 million unique TCR beta sequences obtained from about 170 million T cells. A later genetic analysis used genome-wide SNP genotypes for about three fifths of the roughly 700 donors, treating that subset as a discovery cohort. To study patterns of TCR occurrence, a later analysis re-analyzed previously published TCR beta repertoires from 666 donors and added high-resolution HLA genotyping. An earlier analysis of 587 of the donors used high-throughput TCR beta sequencing to judge whether each TCR beta V gene segment behaved as functional or pseudogenic. The T cell repertoires of under 700 subjects were profiled by immunosequencing and related to cytomegalovirus serostatus. Every repertoire in the discovery cohort had been generated on one and the same sequencing platform. Donor age, sex, ethnicity and CMV serostatus were collected together with the repertoire data. About 300 gigabases of sequencing data and 78 million or so unique TCR sequences were included in an early release covering under 650 HLA-typed donors. Among some 400 genotyped donors of the cohort, an average of approximately 200,000 unique TCR beta nucleotide sequences was sequenced per donor, of which about 19% were non-productive. Rather than drawing on any new phenotypic data, the later analysis identified candidate immune exposures from TCR beta sequences and the way those sequences occurred across donors. The genetic ancestry cluster associated with self-reported Caucasian donors included 81% of the approximately 400 genotyped donors. Typing coverage differed by locus: A, B, C, DRB1 and DQB1 were typed in roughly 620-630 donors, DQA1 in about 550, DPA1 in around 610, and DPB1 in around 440. The study aimed to test whether signatures of past pathogen exposure could be identified by cataloging public T cell receptors. To predict cytomegalovirus infection status, the study brought together high-throughput TCR immunosequencing, statistical association of individual TCRs with disease status, and machine learning. In addition to the first cohort of approximately 670 subjects, a separate validation cohort of 130 or so different subjects was used. Both class I and class II loci were covered by HLA typing, at four-digit resolution. About five DR-DQ haplotypes were treated as single units for association and clustering because of strong linkage in the cohort.

CDR1 and CDR2 are read off the germline V gene as KGHSH and LQKENI. The CDR3, cysteine through phenylalanine, is 17 amino acids long. Here the CDR3 DNA is all that survives: 51 bases in frame from base 1. V was cut back by 3 bases and J by 3 bases, leaving a gap of 20 bases between them. The cohort consisted of 650 to 700 healthy bone marrow donors. Cohort members were all nominally healthy when sampled, although unrecorded immune exposures were likely present. The donor was CMV seronegative and was included in the group of hundreds of seronegative cohort members. A peripheral blood sample was provided by each donor, and peripheral blood mononuclear cells were used for TCR beta sequencing. Genomic DNA extraction from the blood cell samples was performed with the Qiagen DNeasy Blood Extraction Kit. The study at large found these results: The authors suggested that the approach could potentially be generalized to other disease states and immunological phenotypes. In a later analysis, the rate of TCR association differed among HLA loci, with DRB1 alleles having the most associated TCRs and HLA-C alleles having the fewest. A few of the identified cytomegalovirus-associated TCR beta chains were confirmed in vitro to be specific for cytomegalovirus antigens. Most TCR sequences were seen in very few donors, while some public TCRs were found in many individuals. In a later analysis, HLA-associated TCR beta chains showed more clonal expansion and lower generation probabilities than non-associated chains that were equally common. Most CMV-associated TCR beta chains appeared to be HLA-restricted in a later analysis, and the HLA associations seemed to be driven largely by CMV exposure. Linkage disequilibrium might explain the correlated functional status among segregating V segments, but an unknown experimental factor could not be excluded. Because counts were too low, roughly 16 rarely observed V segments, including chromosome 9 orphons, were excluded from the earlier analysis of 587 of the donors. In the study, 164 TCR beta chains were listed as associated with cytomegalovirus. A cluster of highly shared sequence variants was judged likely to represent a technical artifact of the sequencing pipeline. Strong co-occurrence of HLA alleles, especially DR and DQ, made assigning TCR associations to individual alleles difficult. In both the original and validation cohorts, the classifier was reported to diagnose cytomegalovirus status with high specificity and sensitivity. Sequencing depth was assumed to be roughly uniform across donors in the presence/absence analyses, though that assumption may not hold. CMV serostatus was the only immune exposure information available for the cohort. The cohort was sequenced for TCR beta chains only, and without alpha or paired-chain data the features that could be detected were limited. Because some donors lacked HLA typing at each locus, the association tests relied only on the typed subset. A further reported finding was that TCR beta sequences accurately predicted the HLA-A and HLA-B alleles for most subjects in the first cohort. V-gene and J-gene trimming of TCR beta chains was associated with a missense DCLRE1C variant in a later genetic analysis, and the association was replicated in an independent cohort. Some IMGT-functional V segments, including TRBV6-2 and TRBV6-3, could not be distinguished by the 87-base-pair reads and were therefore excluded. A later analysis associated 16,951 TCR beta sequences with specific HLA alleles at a false discovery rate of 0.05. In a later analysis, several top co-occurrence clusters were reported to appear linked to parvovirus B19, influenza, CMV and Epstein-Barr virus. In an earlier analysis of some 550 of the donors, most TCR beta V segments were observed in productive rearrangements about 90% or about 30% of the time, broadly matching IMGT annotations. Compared with the approximately 670-donor mean, donors in an Asian-associated ancestry cluster had fewer N-insertions in productive TCRs, according to a later genetic analysis.

Library preparation was by the immunoSEQ multiplex PCR assay. For the multiplex PCR, a mixture combining 60 forward primers for TCR Vbeta segments and 13 reverse primers for TCR Jbeta segments was used. A multiplex PCR assay on genomic DNA amplified the CDR3 region of rearranged TCR beta genes. The amplified TCR beta libraries were sequenced on the Illumina HiSeq System as 87-base-pair reads. Under the source paper's analysis protocol: Across the 640 or so repertoires, a later analysis counted 75 million to 90 million unique TCR beta chains, about 10 million of which were shared by at least two donors. To remove PCR and sequencing errors, raw reads were error-corrected and collapsed into unique sequences using a nearest-neighbor algorithm that merged closely related sequences. V, D and J gene segments were assigned by aligning CDR3 sequences to IMGT reference sequences. For a sequence to be retained, a match of at least six nucleotides was required to both a V gene segment and a J gene segment. Rearrangements were called productive when the CDR3 lacked stop codons and stayed in frame with V and J; all others were non-productive. Following IMGT convention, CDR3 was defined as the stretch from the second conserved V-encoded cysteine up to the conserved J-encoded phenylalanine. The earlier analysis of roughly 590 of the donors excluded sequences that lacked an unambiguous match to a single V gene segment. In an earlier analysis of roughly 600 of the donors, a V segment was called functional when productive rearrangements were above 56.7%, and segregating when the standard deviation between donors exceeded 5%. A statistical classification framework was built to diagnose cytomegalovirus status from the catalog of TCR beta chain sequences. In a later analysis, TCR nucleotide sequences were compared against IMGT/GENE-DB human TR gene sequences so that V and J genes could be assigned. Using the TCRdist pipeline, a later analysis assigned CDR3 sequences along with most-parsimonious VDJ recombination scenarios. In a later analysis, each TCR beta chain was defined by its CDR3 amino acid sequence together with its V-gene family, and reads without a unique V-gene family were excluded. A later analysis removed several hundred highly shared, low-generation-probability nucleotide sequences to deal with suspected cross-contamination and a sequencing artifact. In a later analysis, a clonal expansion index for each public chain was calculated from normalized within-repertoire ranks of inferred template counts. Generation probabilities in a later analysis came from a VDJ recombination model fitted to out-of-frame rearrangements, and those results were checked against IGoR. In a later analysis, hypergeometric tests were used to score TCR-TCR, TCR-HLA and TCR-CMV co-occurrence, with a repertoire-size bias correction applied to TCR pairs. To estimate false discovery rates, a later analysis permuted the HLA or CMV assignments 20 times. In a later analysis, co-occurring TCRs were grouped using DBSCAN, with TCRdist sequence similarity added in when clustering inside HLA-allele-positive subsets. For co-occurrence clustering, repertoires with fewer than 30,000 or more than 120,000 public chains were excluded, along with a handful of repertoires with anomalous nucleotide sharing. Imported from immuneACCESS, the table was reduced by TCRdb to in-frame sequences with V and J called. These copies leave out some clones; in studies compared against another copy, an unresolved V gene accounts for under half, and the cause of the remainder is not known. For V, J and clone size, that table is used; D and trimming come from the DNA. Recorded for this sample are around 150,000 clones; approximately 83% of them occurred a single time. Jointly, the top ten make up roughly 1.5% of the sample.

In this chain, TRBV18 is recombined with TRBJ1-1, with the D gene not confidently named. The sample consisted of PBMCs. This TCR was recovered from a woman aged 18-29 years in good health and CMV-seronegative. The CDR3 in this case is CASSPQAGMGKDTEAFF. In nucleotide form, the sequence is TGTGCCAGCTCACCCCAGGCGGGGATGGGAAAGGACACTGAAGCTTTCTTT.